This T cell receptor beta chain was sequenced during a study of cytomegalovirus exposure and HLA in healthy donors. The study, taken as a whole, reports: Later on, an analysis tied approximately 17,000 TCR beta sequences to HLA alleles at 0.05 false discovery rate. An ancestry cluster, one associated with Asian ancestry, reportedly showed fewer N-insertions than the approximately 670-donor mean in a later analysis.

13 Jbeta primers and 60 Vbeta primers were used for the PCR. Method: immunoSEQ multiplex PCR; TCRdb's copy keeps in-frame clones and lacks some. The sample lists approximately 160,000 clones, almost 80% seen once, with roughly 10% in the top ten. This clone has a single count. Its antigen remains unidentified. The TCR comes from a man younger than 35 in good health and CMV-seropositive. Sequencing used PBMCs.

This CDR3 is CASSLPGQGAAGYTF. The CDR3 DNA is TGCGCCAGCAGCCTTCCGGGACAGGGGGCTGCCGGCTACACCTTC. V is TRBV5-1 and J is TRBJ1-2; 12 nucleotides match TRBD1. J was trimmed by 8 bases and V by 4 bases; bases with no gene match: 9. CDR3 length: 15 residues. The germline gives CDR1 SGHRS, CDR2 YFSETQ.